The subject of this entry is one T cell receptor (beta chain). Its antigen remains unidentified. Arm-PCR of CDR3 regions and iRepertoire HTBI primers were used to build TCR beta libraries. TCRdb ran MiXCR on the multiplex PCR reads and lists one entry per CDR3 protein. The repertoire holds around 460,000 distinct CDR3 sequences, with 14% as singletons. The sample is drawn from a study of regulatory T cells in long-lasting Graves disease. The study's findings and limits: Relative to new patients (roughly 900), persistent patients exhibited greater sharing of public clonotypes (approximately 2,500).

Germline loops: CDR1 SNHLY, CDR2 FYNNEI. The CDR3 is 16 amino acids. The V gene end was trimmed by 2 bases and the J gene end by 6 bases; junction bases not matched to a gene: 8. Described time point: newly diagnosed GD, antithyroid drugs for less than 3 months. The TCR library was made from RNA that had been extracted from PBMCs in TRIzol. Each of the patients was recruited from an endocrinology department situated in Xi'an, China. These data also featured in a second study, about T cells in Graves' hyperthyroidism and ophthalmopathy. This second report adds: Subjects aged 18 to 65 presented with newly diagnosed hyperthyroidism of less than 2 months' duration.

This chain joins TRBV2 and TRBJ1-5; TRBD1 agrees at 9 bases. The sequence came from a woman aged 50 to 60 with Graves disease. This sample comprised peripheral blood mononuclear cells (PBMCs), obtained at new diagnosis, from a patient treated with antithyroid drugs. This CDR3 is CASSEREGTGFQPQHF. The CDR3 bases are TGTGCCAGCAGTGAACGTGAGGGGACAGGGTTTCAGCCCCAGCATTTT.